This T cell receptor (beta chain) came from a study of blood T cell repertoires in COVID-19. Measured with immunoSEQ multiplex PCR; TCRdb has only the in-frame clones, and not every one. This sample has tens of thousands of clones, with 85% to 95% found just once. Germline assignment: CDR1 LNHDA and CDR2 SQIVND (reference sequence). The CDR3 consists of 15 residues. V gave up 5 bases and J gave up 6 bases, with 17 bases separating them. The chain employs TRBV19 and TRBJ1-5, with D perhaps TRBD1 (6 bases). This clonotype originated in a man between 65 and 79 years old with active COVID-19. Sequencing was carried out using peripheral blood. In DNA, the CDR3 is TGTGCCAGTAGTCCCCCCGCACAGGGCCGTCAGCCCCAGCATTTT. It encodes CASSPPAQGRQPQHF.